These 31 T cell receptor beta chains came from one sample sequenced in a study of brain T cells in children with intractable seizures. Data came from immunoSEQ multiplex PCR; TCRdb stores just in-frame clones and leaves some out. The sample includes about 340,000 clones, about 94% of them seen just once. Time point meaning: blood from clinic visit 5 months post-surgery; TSC patient then seizure free. This specimen consisted of peripheral blood, obtained approximately 5 months after surgery. These receptors were obtained from a boy under two years old with tuberous sclerosis and intractable seizures.

The chain recombines TRBV7-9 with TRBJ2-3; TRBD2 agrees at 10 bases. The CDR3 sequence is 17 residues long. Germline trimming cut 1 base from V and 2 bases from J; bases unmatched to any gene: 6. Looked up from germline, CDR1 is SEHNR and CDR2 is FQNEAQ (reference sequence). CDR3 nucleotide sequence: TGTGCCAGCAGCTTAGTCGTAGCGGGGGGCTTCACAGATACGCAGTATTTT. It yields the protein CASSLVVAGGFTDTQYF.

Concerning this clone: Other nucleotide sequences in the sample specify the same CDR3. The V gene is TRBV5-1, the J gene TRBJ2-7; no clear D. CDR3 length equals 14 residues. The V gene lost 0 bases and the J gene lost 6 bases, with 13 bases spanning the gap. Germline V lookup: CDR1 SGHRS, CDR2 YFSETQ. The CDR3 region is CASSLGNTLGEQYF. CDR3 coding DNA: TGCGCCAGCAGCTTGGGTAACACCCTAGGCGAGCAGTACTTC.

The CDR3 DNA reads TGTGCCAGCAGCGGAGATCGCCTTGGGACTGGAAACACCATATATTTT. Protein: CASSGDRLGTGNTIYF. The V call is TRBV9, the J call TRBJ1-3; no firm D call. The germline V and J ends were trimmed by 3 bases and 2 bases, with 15 bases remaining between them. This CDR3 is built from 16 residues. In germline, CDR1 is SGDLS, CDR2 YYNGEE.

V gene TRBV7-2 combines with J gene TRBJ1-1; 7 bases match TRBD1. J gave up 4 bases and V 3 bases, and 5 bases lay outside the gene matches. This CDR3 contains 14 residues. Germline V gene lookup returns CDR1 SGHTA and CDR2 FQGNSA. CDR3: CASSFPRGTTEAFF. CDR3 in DNA: TGTGCCAGCAGCTTTCCCAGGGGGACCACTGAAGCTTTCTTT.

This chain connects TRBV25-1 to TRBJ2-7, with TRBD1 as a possible D gene (5 bases). The CDR3 runs to 17 residues. The V and J ends lost 1 base and 0 bases respectively, with 16 bases between them. The V gene's germline CDR1 is MGHDK and CDR2 SYGVNS. The CDR3 DNA reads as TGTGCCAGCAGTGAATGGCACAAGGGGATTCCCTCCTACGAGCAGTACTTC. Encoded protein: CASSEWHKGIPSYEQYF.

The chain carries TRBV3-1 (or the pseudogene TRBV3-2) and TRBJ2-2; D gene ambiguous. The CDR3 covers 19 residues. Germline loops: CDR1 LGHDT, CDR2 YNNKEL (reference sequence). V was clipped by 1 base and J by 7 bases, with 25 bases between them. As DNA, the CDR3 is TGTGCCAGCAGCCAAGTTTTAACATTGGGATATTCGTCGGGCGGGGAGCTGTTTTTT. Encoded protein: CASSQVLTLGYSSGGELFF.

The genes are TRBV5-1 and TRBJ1-1; D perhaps matches TRBD1 (6 bases). With 4 bases removed from V and 1 base from J, the gap between germline ends came to 20 bases. Germline V gene lookup returns CDR1 SGHRS and CDR2 YFSETQ. This CDR3 is built from 17 residues. The CDR3 DNA is TGCGCCAGCAGCGCGGGATACTTTCCGGGACAGAACACTGAAGCTTTCTTT. This translates into CASSAGYFPGQNTEAFF.

This clone was found once. The chain employs TRBV9 and TRBJ2-1, with 9 bases identical to TRBD2. Germline values: CDR1 SGDLS, CDR2 YYNGEE. V shed 3 bases, J shed 7 bases, and the junction held 8 bases outside the gene matches. The CDR3 consists of 15 residues. The CDR3 nucleotides are TGTGCCAGCAGCGCCCTTAGCGGGAGATCGAATGAGCAGTTCTTC. Amino acids: CASSALSGRSNEQFF. The full variable domain, in which reference TRBV9 and TRBJ2-1 provide the parts outside the CDR3, is DSGVTQTPKHLITATGQRVTLRCSPRSGDLSVYWYQQSLDQGLQFLIQYYNGEERAKGNILERFSAQQFPDLHSELNLSSLELGDSALYFCASSALSGRSNEQFFGPGTRLTVL.

The chain recombines TRBV18 with TRBJ1-1; no clear D. CDR3 length equals 13 residues. V lost 0 bases to trimming and J lost 4 bases, with 6 bases between them. Germline values: CDR1 KGHSH, CDR2 LQKENI. In DNA, the CDR3 is TGTGCCAGCTCACCACCGGCGAGCACTGAAGCTTTCTTT. Amino acid sequence: CASSPPASTEAFF. Looking up the rest from reference TRBV18 and TRBJ1-1 gives the full variable domain: NAGVMQNPRHLVRRRGQEARLRCSPMKGHSHVYWYRQLPEEGLKFMVYLQKENIIDESGMPKERFSAEFPKEGPSILRIQQVVRGDSAAYFCASSPPASTEAFFGQGTRLTVV.

The chain carries TRBV2 and TRBJ2-6; TRBD2 might be the D (5 bases). Trimming stripped 3 bases from V and 0 bases from J, with 15 bases between. The CDR3 has 18 residues. CDR1 and CDR2 from the germline V gene are SNHLY and FYNNEI. The CDR3, as DNA: TGTGCCAGCAGTGATAGGAGGTCCTACGACTCTGGGGCCAACGTCCTGACTTTC. Its translation: CASSDRRSYDSGANVLTF.

This chain joins TRBV7-9 and TRBJ2-1, with 7 positions matching TRBD2. Germline trimming cut 10 bases from V and 4 bases from J; bases unmatched to any gene: 13. Per the germline V gene, CDR1 is SEHNR and CDR2 is FQNEAQ (reference sequence). This CDR3 contains 15 residues. The CDR3 DNA follows: TGTGCCATCTTACTAGGGGAGGGCAGATACAATGAGCAGTTCTTC. Amino acid sequence: CAILLGEGRYNEQFF.

The rearrangement links TRBV29-1 to TRBJ1-2; the D gene is possibly TRBD1 (6 bases). Looked up from germline, CDR1 is SQVTM and CDR2 is ANQGSEA. Trimming left V 7 bases short and J 8 bases short, with 17 bases between. There are 12 residues in the CDR3. DNA for the CDR3: TGCAGCGGGGGAGCGGGGGGCGAAGGCTACACCTTC. It is translated as CSGGAGGEGYTF.

The chain employs TRBV5-1 and TRBJ2-3; 8 nucleotides agree with TRBD2. The CDR3 is made up of 15 amino acids. V was pared by 4 bases and J by 3 bases, with 7 bases of the junction left unmatched. Germline V gene lookup returns CDR1 SGHRS and CDR2 YFSETQ. The CDR3 region is CASSGIAGRTDTQYF. CDR3 nucleotide sequence: TGCGCCAGCAGCGGGATAGCGGGAAGGACAGATACGCAGTATTTT.

The chain joins TRBV5-1 to TRBJ2-3, with D uncertain. The CDR3 spans 14 residues. Germline V lookup: CDR1 SGHRS, CDR2 YFSETQ. V was cut by 0 bases and J by 5 bases, with 10 bases left in between. This CDR3 reads CASSLARGEDTQYF. The CDR3 bases are TGCGCCAGCAGCTTGGCTCGTGGGGAAGATACGCAGTATTTT.

This clone was seen only a few times. Different DNA sequences within this sample yield the same CDR3. The CDR3 nucleotides read TGTGCCAGCAGTGAGGGACCCTACAATGAGCAGTTCTTC. As protein: CASSEGPYNEQFF. The V gene is TRBV2, the J gene TRBJ2-1; D is tentatively TRBD1 or TRBD2 (5 bases each). The CDR3 spans 13 residues. Trimming pared 3 bases from V and 2 bases from J, leaving 5 bases between. Germline loops: CDR1 SNHLY, CDR2 FYNNEI.

This chain connects TRBV11-2 to TRBJ1-1; 9 nucleotides match TRBD1. The CDR3 contains 17 residues. Germline V gene data show CDR1 as SGHAT and CDR2 as FQNNGV. The V gene end was trimmed by 1 base and the J gene end by 0 bases; junction bases not matched to a gene: 6. Here the CDR3 DNA reads TGTGCCAGCAGCTTAGCTAGAGGACAGGGGCTGAACACTGAAGCTTTCTTT. Amino acids: CASSLARGQGLNTEAFF.

The rearrangement uses TRBV4-2 and TRBJ2-5; a weak D match, TRBD2 (6 bases). Trimming shortened V by 0 bases and J by 0 bases, and 14 bases separated the two germline ends. Germline CDR1 LGHNA, CDR2 YNFKEQ. The CDR3 spans 17 residues. CDR3: CASSQEGSGRYQETQYF. In DNA form, the CDR3 reads TGTGCCAGCAGCCAAGAGGGTAGCGGCCGATACCAAGAGACCCAGTACTTC.

The V gene is TRBV5-1, the J gene TRBJ1-2; 12 bases match TRBD1. The CDR3 has 15 residues. Germline trimming cut 1 base from V and 4 bases from J; bases unmatched to any gene: 2. CDR1 SGHRS and CDR2 YFSETQ come from the germline V gene. CDR3 region: CASSLWDRGPYGYTF. In nucleotides, the CDR3 is TGCGCCAGCAGCTTGTGGGACAGGGGGCCCTATGGCTACACCTTC. The complete variable domain, with remaining parts taken from reference TRBV5-1 and TRBJ1-2, reads KAGVTQTPRYLIKTRGQQVTLSCSPISGHRSVSWYQQTPGQGLQFLFEYFSETQRNKGNFPGRFSGRQFSNSRSEMNVSTLELGDSALYLCASSLWDRGPYGYTFGSGTRLTVV.

The rearrangement joins TRBV12-3 or TRBV12-4 to TRBJ2-7; D is unresolved. This CDR3 has 12 residues. With 4 bases removed from V and 4 bases from J, the gap between germline ends came to 8 bases. The CDR3 DNA reads TGTGCCAGCAGTTCCAGGTTTTACGAGCAGTACTTC. It yields the protein CASSSRFYEQYF.

CDR3 protein: CSARYQWLEAFF. CDR3 nucleotide sequence: TGCAGCGCCCGTTATCAATGGCTTGAAGCTTTCTTT. The chain combines TRBV29-1 with TRBJ1-1; D not resolved. The germline V gene has CDR1 SQVTM and CDR2 ANQGSEA. This CDR3 is 12 amino acids long. Trimming took off 7 bases at V and 7 bases at J, with 16 bases between the two ends.

A single count supports this clone. The chain combines TRBV27 with TRBJ1-2; weak D call: TRBD1 (5 bases). CDR1 and CDR2 (germline): MNHEY, SMNVEV (reference sequence). V was cut by 2 bases and J by 4 bases, with 11 bases left in between. The CDR3 covers 14 residues. The CDR3: CASSLRGGIYGYTF. DNA for the CDR3: TGTGCCAGCAGTTTACGGGGCGGAATCTATGGCTACACCTTC.

The rearrangement uses TRBV27 and TRBJ1-6; TRBD1 is a possible D gene (5 bases). Deletions cut 4 bases from V and 13 bases from J, with 17 bases between. The germline V gene has CDR1 MNHEY and CDR2 SMNVEV (reference sequence). This CDR3 has 14 amino acids. The CDR3 DNA sequence: TGTGCCAGCAGTTGGGGGATGTTAGCGACGCCCCTCCACTTT. This codes for CASSWGMLATPLHF.

J is TRBJ2-1 and V is TRBV7-6; 7 bases fit TRBD1. After removal of 3 bases from V and 12 bases from J, the junction contained 17 bases not matched to a gene. CDR3 length: 16 amino acids. Germline loops: CDR1 SGHVS, CDR2 FNYEAQ. CDR3 residues: CASSFDAGGTNAAQFF. CDR3 nucleotide sequence: TGTGCCAGCAGCTTCGACGCAGGGGGTACCAATGCCGCGCAGTTCTTC.

This clone was seen a few times. This chain joins TRBV21-1 and TRBJ1-3; the table assigns TRBD1, which was not confirmed against the DNA. TRBV21-1 is recorded as a pseudogene. The CDR3 sequence is 16 residues long. This CDR3 is CASSRDRRNSGNTIYF. CDR3 DNA: TGTGCCAGCAGCAGAGACAGGAGGAACTCTGGAAACACCATATATTTT.

This chain connects TRBV27 to TRBJ1-1, with 8 bases fitting TRBD1. Germline trimming cut 5 bases from V and 11 bases from J; bases unmatched to any gene: 13. CDR1 and CDR2 (germline): MNHEY, SMNVEV (reference sequence). The length of the CDR3 is 14 residues. The CDR3 spells CASSLTLMQGAAFF. DNA for the CDR3: TGTGCCAGCAGTCTAACCCTCATGCAGGGGGCGGCTTTCTTT.

With regard to this clone: Other DNA sequences from this sample encode an identical CDR3 as well. The genes are TRBV12-3 or TRBV12-4 and TRBJ2-7; D perhaps matches TRBD1 (6 bases). The CDR3 spans 11 residues. Trimming took 3 bases from V and 7 from J, leaving 7 bases between them. The CDR3 region has the DNA TGTGCCAGCAGTTTGAGGGGGGAGCAGTACTTC. It codes for CASSLRGEQYF.

The chain links TRBV27 to TRBJ2-1; TRBD2 matches 9 bases. The germline V gene encodes CDR1 MNHEY and CDR2 SMNVEV (reference sequence). V lost 4 bases, J lost 10 bases, and 5 bases stayed unmatched. This CDR3 spans 13 amino acids. The CDR3: CASSWGLAGEQFF. The CDR3 DNA sequence: TGTGCCAGCAGTTGGGGACTAGCAGGGGAGCAGTTCTTC.

Details on this clone: This same CDR3 is encoded by further DNA sequences in the sample. The chain combines TRBV18 with TRBJ1-1; 10 bases line up with TRBD1. Trimming took 4 bases from V and 4 from J; bases not matched to a gene: 0. This CDR3 comprises 13 residues. Germline lookup yields CDR1 KGHSH and CDR2 LQKENI. CDR3 DNA: TGTGCCAGCTCACGGACAGGGGGCACTGAAGCTTTCTTT. Translation gives CASSRTGGTEAFF.

The chain is built from TRBV5-1 and TRBJ2-5, with D hard to call. Trimming shortened V by 7 bases and J by 4 bases, and 14 bases separated the two germline ends. This CDR3 spans 13 amino acids. CDR1 is SGHRS and CDR2 is YFSETQ in the germline V gene. The DNA of the CDR3 is TGCGCCAGCTATCGTGGTGGGTCAGAGACCCAGTACTTC. Its translation is CASYRGGSETQYF.

The rearrangement uses TRBV9 and TRBJ2-5; D uncertain. V gave up 3 bases and J gave up 4 bases, with 13 bases separating them. The CDR3 is 14 residues long. Germline V CDR1 and CDR2: SGDLS, YYNGEE. The CDR3 spells CASSEMPVAETQYF. The CDR3 nucleotides are TGTGCCAGCAGCGAGATGCCAGTAGCAGAGACCCAGTACTTC.

V gene TRBV13 combines with J gene TRBJ2-7, with D possibly matching TRBD2 (6 bases). Trimming cost V 3 bases and J 4 bases, with 13 bases left between them. Germline CDR1 PRHDT, CDR2 FYEKMQ (reference sequence). The CDR3 is made up of 14 amino acids. This CDR3 is CASSFKGRWYEQYF. The CDR3 DNA sequence: TGTGCCAGCAGCTTTAAGGGGAGGTGGTACGAGCAGTACTTC.